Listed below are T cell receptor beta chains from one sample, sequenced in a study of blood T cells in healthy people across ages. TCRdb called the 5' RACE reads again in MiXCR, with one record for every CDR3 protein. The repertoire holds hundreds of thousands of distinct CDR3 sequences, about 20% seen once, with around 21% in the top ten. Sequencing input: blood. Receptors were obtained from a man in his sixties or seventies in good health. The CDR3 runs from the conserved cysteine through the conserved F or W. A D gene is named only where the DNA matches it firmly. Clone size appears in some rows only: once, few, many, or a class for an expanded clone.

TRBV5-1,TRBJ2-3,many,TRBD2,CASSSSRDYLFTRDYLSTDTQYF,TGCGCCAGCAGCTCGTCCCGGGACTACCTTTTCACCCGGGACTACCTTAGCACAGATACGCAGTATTTT
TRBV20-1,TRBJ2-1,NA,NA,CSASGTYNEQFF,TGCAGTGCTAGCGGCACCTACAATGAGCAGTTCTTC
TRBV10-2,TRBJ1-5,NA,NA,CASSAGRRERSNQPQHF,TGCGCCAGCAGCGCTGGGAGGCGGGAACGGAGCAATCAGCCCCAGCATTTT
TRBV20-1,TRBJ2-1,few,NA,CSASRASGYNEQFF,TGCAGTGCTAGCCGGGCCTCGGGCTACAATGAGCAGTTCTTC
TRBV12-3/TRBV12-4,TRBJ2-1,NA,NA,CASNLEVSTEQFF,TGTGCCAGCAACCTCGAGGTCAGTACTGAGCAGTTCTTC
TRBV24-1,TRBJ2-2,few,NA,CATSLPWGGELFF,TGTGCCACCAGCCTCCCCTGGGGCGGGGAGCTGTTTTTT
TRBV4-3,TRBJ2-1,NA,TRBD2,CASTQEALAGVNEQFF,TGCGCCAGCACCCAAGAGGCACTAGCGGGAGTCAATGAGCAGTTCTTC
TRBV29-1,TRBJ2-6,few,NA,CSVDEASGANVLTF,TGCAGCGTTGATGAGGCCTCTGGGGCCAACGTCCTGACTTTC
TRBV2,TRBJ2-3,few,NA,CASSEQGLTSTDTQYF,TGTGCCAGCAGTGAACAGGGCCTAACAAGCACAGATACGCAGTATTTT
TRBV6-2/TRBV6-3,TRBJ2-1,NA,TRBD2,CASSYQGLPNNEQFF,TGTGCCAGCAGTTACCAGGGACTACCCAACAATGAGCAGTTCTTC
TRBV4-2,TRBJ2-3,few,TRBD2,CASSQDRLAGADTQYF,TGTGCCAGCAGCCAAGATCGTCTAGCGGGGGCAGATACGCAGTATTTT
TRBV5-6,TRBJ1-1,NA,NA,CASSVNPANTEAFF,TGTGCCAGCAGCGTAAACCCTGCGAACACTGAAGCTTTCTTT
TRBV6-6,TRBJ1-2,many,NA,CASTAMSGYTF,TGTGCCAGCACTGCTATGTCGGGCTACACCTTC